These 8 T cell receptor beta chains were all obtained from the same sample, sequenced in a study of shared clonotypes between healthy human individuals. Generated by immunoSEQ multiplex PCR, the TCRdb table keeps only in-frame clones and is missing some. The sample contains around 1 million clones, approximately 80% of which appear only once. Material: memory CD4+ T cells sorted from blood. The subset: CD45RA-negative fraction. These receptors came from a man aged 18 to 35 in good health.

This clone occurred once. The chain has TRBV2 and TRBJ1-5, with 8 bases lining up with TRBD1. Trimming took 6 bases from V and 6 from J; bases not matched to a gene: 4. The CDR3 consists of 13 residues. Looked up from germline, CDR1 is SNHLY and CDR2 is FYNNEI. CDR3 protein: CASRGQDPQPQHF. DNA for the CDR3: TGTGCCAGCAGGGGACAGGATCCTCAGCCCCAGCATTTT.

This clone has more than one count but fewer than ten. The chain couples TRBV5-1 to TRBJ2-5; 8 nucleotides align to TRBD1. Trimming at V came to 6 bases and at J to 5 bases, leaving 9 bases not matched to a gene. Germline CDR1 reads SGHRS; CDR2 reads YFSETQ. The CDR3 covers 14 residues. The CDR3 DNA reads TGCGCCAGCACCCCGACAGGGGCGGGGGAGACCCAGTACTTC. It codes for CASTPTGAGETQYF.

The V call is TRBV7-8, the J call TRBJ2-1, with a possible D match to TRBD1 (5 bases). In germline, CDR1 is SGHVS, CDR2 FQNEAQ. The CDR3 spans 15 residues. Trimming took 5 bases from V and 4 from J, leaving 15 bases between them. The CDR3 DNA is TGTGCCAGCAGCGCCGACAGTCTAAGTTACAATGAGCAGTTCTTC. Translation: CASSADSLSYNEQFF. Complete variable domain (other parts from reference TRBV7-8 and TRBJ2-1): GAGVSQSPRYKVAKRGQDVALRCDPISGHVSLFWYQQALGQGPEFLTYFQNEAQLDKSGLPSDRFFAERPEGSVSTLKIQRTQQEDSAVYLCASSADSLSYNEQFFGPGTRLTVL.

As regards this clone: The same CDR3 also results from other DNA sequences found in this sample. This chain joins TRBV5-4 and TRBJ2-5; no definite D call. CDR1 and CDR2 from the germline V gene are SGHNT and YYREEE (reference sequence). The CDR3 covers 12 residues. With 4 bases removed from V and 2 bases from J, the gap between germline ends came to 6 bases. CDR3 protein: CASSRDQETQYF. The CDR3 nucleotides are TGTGCCAGCAGCCGCGATCAAGAGACCCAGTACTTC.

This clone appeared once. The chain joins TRBV6-5 to TRBJ1-1, with D perhaps matching TRBD1 (5 bases). In germline, CDR1 is MNHEY, CDR2 SVGAGI. The CDR3 is 13 residues long. V lost 7 bases and J lost 1, with 10 bases in between. CDR3 loop: CASKGYGNTEAFF. DNA for the CDR3: TGTGCCAGCAAGGGGTACGGGAACACTGAAGCTTTCTTT.

The chain couples TRBV16 to TRBJ1-1; D ambiguous. Germline loops: CDR1 KGHSY, CDR2 FQNENV. The CDR3 covers 13 residues. V was shortened by 2 bases and J by 2 bases, with 6 bases between the two germline ends. In DNA, the CDR3 is TGTGCCAGCAGCCAAATGGGTAACACTGAAGCTTTCTTT. This translates into CASSQMGNTEAFF.

The chain has TRBV5-1 and TRBJ2-7; either TRBD1 or TRBD2 may supply D (5 bases each). Germline V CDR1 and CDR2: SGHRS, YFSETQ. CDR3 size: 13 residues. Trimming shortened V by 7 bases and J by 2 bases, and 13 bases separated the two germline ends. In DNA, the CDR3 is TGCGCCAGCCAGAGGGGTTCTACCTACGAGCAGTACTTC. This encodes CASQRGSTYEQYF.

There are a few counts of this clone. The chain combines TRBV6-5 with TRBJ1-4, with a weak D call TRBD1 (5 bases). V gave up 4 bases and J gave up 8 bases, with 14 bases separating them. The CDR3 runs to 14 residues. Germline lookup yields CDR1 MNHEY and CDR2 SVGAGI. CDR3 coding DNA: TGTGCCAGCAGTTTACAGGAAACTGGCGAAAAACTGTTTTTT. Translating it yields CASSLQETGEKLFF.